The 10 T cell receptor beta chains below all came from one sample that was sequenced in a study of blood T cell repertoires in COVID-19. Assay used: immunoSEQ multiplex PCR; TCRdb lists only in-frame clones, some missing. The data hold 120,000 to 150,000 clones, with over 80% observed a single time. The sample consisted of peripheral blood. Source of these receptors: a man in his fifties or sixties who had recovered from COVID-19.

This clone was picked up one time. The chain carries TRBV7-2 and TRBJ2-5; 9 bases are a match to TRBD2. Germline trimming cut 1 base from V and 4 bases from J; bases unmatched to any gene: 7. The CDR3 contains 16 residues. Germline V gene data show CDR1 as SGHTA and CDR2 as FQGNSA. CDR3 sequence reads: CASSLDRGGAGETQYF. CDR3 in DNA: TGTGCCAGCAGCTTAGATCGCGGGGGGGCCGGAGAGACCCAGTACTTC.

The rearrangement links TRBV4-1 to TRBJ2-5; TRBD2 is a possible D gene (7 bases). V dropped 3 bases and J dropped 1 base, with 15 bases sitting between them. Germline V gives CDR1 MGHRA, CDR2 YSYEKL. CDR3 length equals 16 residues. The CDR3 nucleotides read TGCGCCAGCAGCCAGAGCGGGAACAGGGTCCAAGAGACCCAGTACTTC. This sequence encodes CASSQSGNRVQETQYF.

This rearrangement joins TRBV3-1 (or the pseudogene TRBV3-2) to TRBJ2-2; 8 bases align to TRBD2. Germline V gene lookup returns CDR1 LGHDT and CDR2 YNNKEL (reference sequence). With 0 bases clipped from V and 3 bases from J, the junction kept 12 bases outside the gene matches. The CDR3 loop spans 19 amino acids. This CDR3 reads CASSQENTGTRTYTGELFF. The CDR3 DNA reads as TGTGCCAGCAGCCAAGAGAATACCGGGACTAGAACTTACACCGGGGAGCTGTTTTTT.

This chain uses TRBV2 with TRBJ2-1; TRBD1 matches at 8 bases. The germline V gene encodes CDR1 SNHLY and CDR2 FYNNEI. This CDR3 comprises 15 residues. Trimming removed 5 bases from V and 5 bases from J; junction bases left unmatched: 8. The CDR3 region has the DNA TGTGCCAGCAGTTTTACCGGGACAGGAAACAATGAGCAGTTCTTC. Its protein product is CASSFTGTGNNEQFF. The whole variable domain, remainder taken from reference TRBV2 and TRBJ2-1, is EPEVTQTPSHQVTQMGQEVILRCVPISNHLYFYWYRQILGQKVEFLVSFYNNEISEKSEIFDDQFSVERPDGSNFTLKIRSTKLEDSAMYFCASSFTGTGNNEQFFGPGTRLTVL.

The rearrangement joins TRBV11-1 to TRBJ1-4; 8 bases are a match to TRBD1. In germline, CDR1 is SGHAT, CDR2 FQDESV (reference sequence). The V gene end was trimmed by 3 bases and the J gene end by 6 bases; junction bases not matched to a gene: 3. This CDR3 comprises 14 residues. CDR3 sequence: CASSFQGADEKLFF. CDR3 bases: TGTGCCAGCAGCTTCCAGGGGGCCGATGAAAAACTGTTTTTT.

This chain links TRBV9 with TRBJ2-1; 9 nucleotides line up with TRBD1. Trimming took 3 bases from V and 4 from J; bases not matched to a gene: 5. CDR3 size: 15 residues. The germline V gene has CDR1 SGDLS and CDR2 YYNGEE. CDR3 bases: TGTGCCAGCAGCGAAGACAGGGGGTCATACAATGAGCAGTTCTTC. Translation gives CASSEDRGSYNEQFF.

The gene calls are TRBV19 and TRBJ2-3, with 12 nucleotides matching TRBD2. Germline CDR1 reads LNHDA; CDR2 reads SQIVND (reference sequence). This CDR3 comprises 16 residues. V was pared by 5 bases and J by 4 bases, with 7 bases of the junction left unmatched. CDR3 region: CASSANLAGGPDTQYF. The CDR3 nucleotides read TGTGCCAGTAGTGCAAACCTAGCGGGGGGGCCAGATACGCAGTATTTT.

This clone was observed once. J is TRBJ1-6 and V is TRBV27; D not certain. There are 15 residues in the CDR3. Germline V gene data show CDR1 as MNHEY and CDR2 as SMNVEV (reference sequence). V lost 6 bases and J lost 6, with 15 bases in between. CDR3 DNA: TGTGCCAGCAGCCTGTCCCCTAGCGGTAATTCACCCCTCCACTTT. This gives the protein CASSLSPSGNSPLHF.

This clone appeared once. The chain couples TRBV27 to TRBJ2-1; 8 positions agree with TRBD1. Per the germline V gene, CDR1 is MNHEY and CDR2 is SMNVEV (reference sequence). V lost 2 bases and J lost 7; bases outside the gene matches: 10. CDR3 length equals 16 residues. The CDR3 spells CASSLSRTGMKNEQFF. The DNA for the CDR3 is TGTGCCAGCAGTTTAAGTAGGACAGGGATGAAGAATGAGCAGTTCTTC.

The DNA for the CDR3 is TGTGCCAGCTCACCATTTGGCAAAGGGGCCGGGGAGCTGTTTTTT. Protein: CASSPFGKGAGELFF. The chain combines TRBV18 with TRBJ2-2; D might be TRBD1 (5 bases). V dropped 2 bases and J dropped 6 bases, with 13 bases sitting between them. CDR1 and CDR2 from the germline V gene are KGHSH and LQKENI. The CDR3 is made up of 15 amino acids. Supplemented by reference TRBV18 and TRBJ2-2, the full variable domain reads NAGVMQNPRHLVRRRGQEARLRCSPMKGHSHVYWYRQLPEEGLKFMVYLQKENIIDESGMPKERFSAEFPKEGPSILRIQQVVRGDSAAYFCASSPFGKGAGELFFGEGSRLTVL.